The clone carrying this T cell receptor beta chain was counted many times. As yet, its antigen is unknown. The CDR3 is 13 residues long. The J segment lost 4 bases and the V segment lost 6 bases, leaving 3 bases of the junction unmatched. Germline CDR1 reads DFQATT; CDR2 reads SNEGSKA (reference sequence). Beta-chain TCR CDR3 regions were amplified from RNA transcripts. An opening RT-PCR round employed HTBI primers and preceded a second-round multiplex PCR. TCRdb reprocessed the multiplex PCR reads with MiXCR, giving one entry per CDR3 protein. This repertoire shows about 240,000 distinct CDR3 sequences, around 42% found once; its top ten account for around half. The diagnosis was founded upon clinical symptoms, serum thyroxine, TRAb, thyroid ultrasound and orbital computed tomography. This specimen belongs to a study of Graves' ophthalmopathy and Graves' hyperthyroidism. Broader study findings: Blood also held most thyroid clonotypes expanded above 0.001 frequency. Sensitivity of roughly 88% and specificity of roughly 80% were achieved when a 13-signature model separated ophthalmopathy from stable hyperthyroidism.

The V gene is TRBV20-1, the J gene TRBJ2-7, with 13 bases aligning to TRBD2. Sequencing was performed on peripheral blood. This clonotype was sampled from an adult man with Graves' ophthalmopathy. The CDR3 loop is CSARTSGGYEQYF. The CDR3 nucleotides are TGCAGTGCCCGGACTAGCGGGGGTTACGAGCAGTACTTC.